This paragraph reports one T cell receptor beta chain. No antigen is known for it. The record originates from a study of cytomegalovirus exposure and HLA in healthy donors. The V gene end was trimmed by 6 bases and the J gene end by 1 base; junction bases not matched to a gene: 9. The CDR3 runs 17 residues. Germline V gene sequence: CDR1 LNHDA, CDR2 SQIVND (reference sequence). Study-wide results and caveats: A few chains linked to CMV were shown in vitro to be specific for CMV antigens.

Clones were sequenced by immunoSEQ multiplex PCR, and TCRdb holds only the in-frame ones, with some missing. The sample yields some 63,000 clones, 70% to 90% seen once. The rearrangement joins TRBV19 to TRBJ1-5, with 10 bases that match TRBD1. This TCR was recovered from a woman between 18 and 29 years old in good health and CMV-seronegative. Input material: PBMCs. The CDR3 DNA sequence: TGTGCCAGTAGCACCGGGACAGGGGTAGGGAGCAATCAGCCCCAGCATTTT. Protein sequence: CASSTGTGVGSNQPQHF.